This T cell receptor (beta chain) was sequenced during a study of cytotoxic CD8 clonotypes in ibrutinib-treated CLL. Study-level information: Of the patients, about twelve were relapsed/refractory, some 15 treatment-naive and 17 IGHV unmutated. Regarding the study as a whole: Shared public clonotypes were rare, and on treatment they either got smaller or stayed the same. Clonality, elevated at ibrutinib response, dropped back toward baseline at progression.

Investigators sought sequencing depths of between 1 in 200,000 and 1 in 1 million T cells. Measured with immunoSEQ multiplex PCR; TCRdb has only the in-frame clones, and not every one. The profile shows approximately 320,000 clones, 67% of them singletons. Comments on this clone: The antigen is not known.

The germline V gene encodes CDR1 MNHNY and CDR2 SVGAGI (reference sequence). This CDR3 is 15 amino acids long. Trimming cost V 6 bases and J 2 bases; bases outside gene matches: 3. The TCR originated in a human donor with chronic lymphocytic leukemia. The chain joins TRBV6-6 to TRBJ1-6, with 8 nucleotides matching TRBD1. The starting material was PBMCs, obtained after 36 months of ibrutinib treatment. Written as DNA, the CDR3 is TGTGCCAGCAGGACAGGGGAGACCTATAATTCACCCCTCCACTTT. The encoded protein is CASRTGETYNSPLHF.